A single TCR beta chain is shown here with its context. The target antigen is unknown. Deletions cut 1 base from V and 0 bases from J, with 14 bases between. The CDR3 totals 17 residues. Germline lookup yields CDR1 SGHVS and CDR2 FNYEAQ. Clones were read by immunoSEQ multiplex PCR, and TCRdb kept only the in-frame ones, dropping some. The table shows a few hundred thousand clones, with over 70% occurring only once. This record comes from a study of cytomegalovirus exposure and HLA in healthy donors. The study, taken as a whole, reports: A subsequent analysis found that TCR clusters from the first cohort also tended to co-occur in the 90 to 150 validation repertoires, with about 93% of cluster scores above 0. There were some 150 TCR beta chains listed as cytomegalovirus-associated. Most TCRs appeared rarely, but some public TCRs recurred in many donors.

Sequenced material: PBMCs. The rearrangement uses TRBV7-6 and TRBJ2-3, with no clear D. The receptor comes from a woman under 40 in good health and CMV-seropositive. CDR3 sequence: CASSLGPSSSSTDTQYF. CDR3 coding DNA: TGTGCCAGCAGCTTAGGCCCCTCAAGCAGTAGCACAGATACGCAGTATTTT.